The entry below gives a single TCR beta chain sequence along with its context. Its antigen remains unknown. The V gene's germline CDR1 is MDHEN and CDR2 SYDVKM. The CDR3 sequence is 18 residues long. The junction had 16 bases not matched to a gene; V was cut back by 4 bases and J by 5 bases. This record comes from a study of cytomegalovirus exposure and HLA in healthy donors. Study at large: The roughly 130 validation repertoires used the same platform as the 600 to 750 first-cohort repertoires (as reported by a later analysis). General study points: According to a subsequent analysis, TCR clusters from the first cohort were inclined to appear together in the 120 validation repertoires. Some TCR beta chains (about 170 of them) were listed as cytomegalovirus-associated.

Separate from the approximately 670-subject first cohort, the roughly 120-subject validation cohort was the one that the donors belonged to. Produced via immunoSEQ multiplex PCR; TCRdb's table is partial and in-frame only. The sample contains 100,000 to 150,000 clones, 90% to 97% of which appear only once. The sequencing sample was made of PBMCs. The receptor's source is a man between 18 and 29 years old in good health and CMV-seronegative. The chain carries TRBV28 and TRBJ2-1; 8 nucleotides line up with TRBD2. The CDR3 here is CASSSASYSGNGDNEQFF. The DNA for the CDR3 is TGTGCCAGCAGTTCCGCCTCTTATAGCGGGAATGGAGACAATGAGCAGTTCTTC.